This paragraph reports one T cell receptor (beta chain). The trim removed 5 bases at V and 6 bases at J, leaving 7 bases unmatched. From germline, CDR1 is MNHEY and CDR2 SVGAGI. This CDR3 comprises 14 residues. Sequenced by immunoSEQ multiplex PCR; TCRdb stores in-frame clones only, minus some. The profile shows about 230,000 clones, 75% to 85% of them singletons. The data stem from a study of blood T cell repertoires in COVID-19. V usage is TRBV6-5 and J usage is TRBJ1-2, with 9 positions matching TRBD1. This clonotype was sampled from a man in his fifties with COVID-19, enrolled during active disease. The sequencing sample was made of peripheral blood. CDR3 protein: CASSKGQGEDGYTF. In DNA, the CDR3 is TGTGCCAGCAGTAAGGGACAGGGTGAGGATGGCTACACCTTC.